Listed below are T cell receptor beta chains from one sample, sequenced in a study of shared clonotypes between healthy human individuals. Libraries were prepared by immunoSEQ multiplex PCR; TCRdb keeps only in-frame clonotypes and omits some of them. The sample contains about 490,000 clones, approximately 80% of which appear only once. The specimen was PBMCs. These receptors were obtained from a woman in her thirties or forties in good health. Some clones in this sample may be carry-over from other donors' samples. CDR3s include the opening cysteine and the closing phenylalanine or tryptophan. A D gene is named only where the DNA matches it firmly. Clone size is shown for a subset of rows, as once, few, many or a class of expanded clone.

v_gene	abundance	d_gene	j_gene	CDR3aa	CDR3nt
TRBV5-1	.	.	TRBJ2-6	CASTPGGVSGANVLTF	TGCGCCAGTACCCCAGGGGGGGTCTCTGGGGCCAACGTCCTGACTTTC
TRBV11-2	.	TRBD2	TRBJ2-5	CASSMGLAQETQYF	TGTGCCAGCAGCATGGGACTAGCGCAAGAGACCCAGTACTTC
TRBV2	.	.	TRBJ1-3	CASSLNSGNTIYF	TGTGCCAGCAGTCTAAACTCTGGAAACACCATATATTTT
TRBV5-1	.	.	TRBJ2-7	CASSPEGYEQYF	TGCGCCAGCAGCCCGGAGGGCTACGAGCAGTACTTC
TRBV18	.	.	TRBJ2-3	CASSPPSGSTDTQYF	TGTGCCAGCTCACCACCTAGCGGTAGCACAGATACGCAGTATTTT
TRBV16	.	.	TRBJ2-7	CASSPPGTSYEQYF	TGTGCCAGCAGCCCCCCCGGGACTTCTTACGAGCAGTACTTC
TRBV7-3	few	TRBD1	TRBJ1-1	CASMGQGATEAFF	TGTGCCAGCATGGGACAGGGGGCAACTGAAGCTTTCTTT
TRBV13	.	.	TRBJ1-5	CASSLQGRGNQPQHF	TGTGCCAGCAGCTTACAGGGCAGAGGCAATCAGCCCCAGCATTTT
TRBV5-4	.	TRBD1	TRBJ2-1	CASSFRDRVYNEQFF	TGTGCCAGCAGCTTCCGGGACAGGGTTTACAATGAGCAGTTCTTC
TRBV30	many	.	TRBJ2-5	CAWSIGWETQYF	TGTGCCTGGAGCATCGGATGGGAGACCCAGTACTTC
TRBV13	.	.	TRBJ2-7	CASRKRDGSYEQYF	TGTGCCAGCAGAAAAAGGGACGGCTCCTACGAGCAGTACTTC
TRBV5-1	.	TRBD2	TRBJ2-2	CASSLEGTSGTERSTGELFF	TGCGCCAGCAGCTTGGAAGGGACTAGCGGGACCGAACGGAGCACCGGGGAGCTGTTTTTT
TRBV15	.	TRBD1	TRBJ2-7	CATSRGQRDSEQYF	TGTGCCACCAGCAGAGGGCAGAGGGACAGCGAGCAGTACTTC
TRBV12-5	once	.	TRBJ2-1	CASGLTPGWQGSDEQFF	TGTGCTAGTGGTTTAACCCCCGGATGGCAGGGAAGTGATGAGCAGTTCTTC
TRBV7-9	.	.	TRBJ2-3	CASSSPEGVRDTQYF	TGTGCCAGCAGCTCCCCGGAGGGGGTGAGAGATACGCAGTATTTT
TRBV29-1	.	.	TRBJ2-1	CSVDRVDEQFF	TGCAGCGTTGACAGGGTAGATGAGCAGTTCTTC
TRBV4-3	.	TRBD2	TRBJ2-3	CASSQGIAGGRSSLDTQYF	TGCGCCAGCAGCCAGGGGATAGCGGGAGGGCGATCGTCGTTAGATACGCAGTATTTT
TRBV18	.	TRBD1	TRBJ2-3	CASSVGTGPDTQYF	TGTGCCAGCTCAGTGGGGACAGGGCCTGATACGCAGTATTTT
TRBV5-4	.	.	TRBJ2-1	CASSPGQSVYNEQFF	TGTGCCAGCAGCCCCGGGCAGTCCGTATACAATGAGCAGTTCTTC
TRBV4-2	.	.	TRBJ2-1	CASSRPLVPGDSYNEQFF	TGTGCCAGCAGCCGCCCCTTGGTTCCGGGAGACTCCTACAATGAGCAGTTCTTC
TRBV29-1	.	TRBD1	TRBJ1-1	CSVGGDRVEAFF	TGCAGCGTTGGCGGGGACAGGGTTGAAGCTTTCTTT
TRBV5-1	.	.	TRBJ2-2	CASSLVVGANTGELFF	TGCGCCAGCAGCTTGGTGGTAGGAGCGAACACCGGGGAGCTGTTTTTT
TRBV4-1	.	TRBD2	TRBJ2-1	CASSQGYLRENNEQFF	TGCGCCAGCAGCCAAGGATATCTGCGGGAGAATAATGAGCAGTTCTTC
TRBV6-6	.	TRBD2	TRBJ2-1	CASSAPSGRPGAEQFF	TGTGCCAGCAGTGCCCCTAGCGGGAGGCCCGGGGCGGAGCAGTTCTTC
TRBV6-1	many	TRBD1	TRBJ1-1	CASSERWDRVGEAFF	TGTGCCAGCAGTGAGCGATGGGACAGGGTGGGGGAAGCTTTCTTT
TRBV19	.	.	TRBJ1-5	CASSMGRISNQPQHF	TGTGCCAGTAGTATGGGGCGGATTAGCAATCAGCCCCAGCATTTT
TRBV30	few	.	TRBJ1-3	CAWSWSSGNTIYF	TGTGCCTGGAGTTGGAGCTCTGGAAACACCATATATTTT
TRBV14	once	TRBD2	TRBJ2-3	CASSPRGGGDTQYF	TGTGCCAGCAGCCCCCGGGGGGGTGGCGATACGCAGTATTTT
TRBV9	.	TRBD2	TRBJ2-3	CASSVEGLAGVADTQYF	TGTGCCAGCAGCGTAGAAGGACTAGCGGGAGTGGCAGATACGCAGTATTTT
TRBV7-7	.	.	TRBJ2-1	CASSLTRAGEQFF	TGTGCCAGCAGCCTCACTAGGGCAGGTGAGCAGTTCTTC
TRBV11-2	.	.	TRBJ1-1	CASSFGDFTEAFF	TGTGCCAGCAGCTTCGGAGATTTCACTGAAGCTTTCTTT
TRBV25-1	.	.	TRBJ2-2	CASSEQGGYTGELFF	TGTGCCAGCAGTGAACAGGGTGGTTACACCGGGGAGCTGTTTTTT
TRBV10-3	.	.	TRBJ2-7	CAITQGRNEQYF	TGTGCCATAACCCAGGGGCGAAACGAGCAGTACTTC
TRBV6-1	few	.	TRBJ1-1	CASSESVNTEAFF	TGTGCCAGCAGTGAATCCGTGAACACTGAAGCTTTCTTT
TRBV5-8	.	TRBD2	TRBJ2-1	CASSYRTSPYNEQFF	TGTGCCAGCAGCTACAGGACTAGCCCCTACAATGAGCAGTTCTTC
TRBV11-1	.	TRBD2	TRBJ2-5	CASSFGSGIETQYF	TGTGCCAGCAGCTTTGGGAGCGGGATCGAGACCCAGTACTTC
TRBV19	.	TRBD2	TRBJ2-1	CASSLDGLAGTYNEQFF	TGTGCCAGTAGTCTCGACGGACTAGCGGGAACCTACAATGAGCAGTTCTTC
TRBV7-6	.	TRBD2	TRBJ2-7	CASSLGPGLVYEQYF	TGTGCCAGCAGCTTAGGGCCGGGACTAGTCTACGAGCAGTACTTC
TRBV5-1	.	.	TRBJ2-5	CASSLGPYQETQYF	TGCGCCAGCAGCTTGGGACCGTACCAAGAGACCCAGTACTTC
TRBV4-2	few	.	TRBJ2-1	CASSRIGTPLGGEQFF	TGTGCCAGCAGCCGTATCGGGACTCCGTTGGGGGGAGAGCAGTTCTTC
TRBV6-1	few	TRBD2	TRBJ2-7	CASSPSGSSYEQYF	TGTGCCAGCAGTCCTAGCGGGAGCTCCTACGAGCAGTACTTC
TRBV28	once	TRBD2	TRBJ2-5	CASSPLAGVETQYF	TGTGCCAGCAGTCCCCTAGCGGGAGTAGAGACCCAGTACTTC
TRBV5-4	.	.	TRBJ2-3	CASSYEADTQYF	TGTGCCAGCAGCTACGAGGCAGATACGCAGTATTTT
TRBV27	.	.	TRBJ2-3	CASSSSPRANTQYF	TGTGCCAGCAGTTCCTCCCCCAGGGCTAATACGCAGTATTTT
TRBV11-3	.	.	TRBJ1-5	CASSLDYRDRSNQPQHF	TGTGCCAGCAGCTTAGATTACAGGGATCGGAGCAATCAGCCCCAGCATTTT
TRBV30	.	TRBD2	TRBJ2-3	CAWSGGGGDTQYF	TGTGCCTGGAGTGGCGGGGGGGGAGATACGCAGTATTTT
TRBV9	few	.	TRBJ2-7	CASSPNTLSSYEQYF	TGTGCCAGCAGCCCAAACACCCTAAGCTCCTACGAGCAGTACTTC
TRBV19	.	TRBD2	TRBJ2-5	CASKRTSGPQETQYF	TGTGCCAGCAAGAGGACTAGCGGGCCCCAAGAGACCCAGTACTTC
TRBV15	.	TRBD2	TRBJ2-3	CATSRGLAGVADTQYF	TGTGCCACCAGCAGAGGACTAGCGGGAGTCGCAGATACGCAGTATTTT
TRBV6-1	.	.	TRBJ2-3	CASILRGGTDTQYF	TGTGCCAGTATACTTAGGGGGGGCACAGATACGCAGTATTTT
TRBV27	.	.	TRBJ2-5	CASSSGLRARETQYF	TGTGCCAGCAGTTCCGGACTCCGGGCGAGGGAGACCCAGTACTTC